Listed here is a single T cell receptor (beta chain). Antigen: not known. This sample stems from a study of somatic mutations in cytotoxic T cells in rheumatoid arthritis. The study's findings and limits: Among about 70 patients, fewer than ten showed a largest CD8+ clone that surpassed 20% of CD8+ cells.

Flow cytometry was used to check the purity of CD4+ and CD8+ cells, which had been isolated by positive magnetic bead selection. The authors' processing: Published virus-specific TCRB sequences found rare matches among patient CD8+ clones larger than 1%. Repertoires were generated with immunoSEQ multiplex PCR, while TCRdb's copy carries only in-frame clones and drops some. V and J calls and clone size are those listed in that table; D and trimming were worked out from the DNA. This table holds about 14,000 clones, under 80% found once. The germline V gene has CDR1 SQVTM and CDR2 ANQGSEA. V shed 2 bases, J shed 5 bases, and the junction held 3 bases outside the gene matches. This CDR3 region has 15 residues.

The chain links TRBV29-1 to TRBJ2-2; 12 bases align to TRBD1. This TCR was sampled from an adult with rheumatoid arthritis. The sample was CD8+ T cells sorted from blood. The CDR3 DNA reads TGCAGCGTTGAACCGGGACAGGGGGCTACCGGGGAGCTGTTTTTT. Protein sequence: CSVEPGQGATGELFF.